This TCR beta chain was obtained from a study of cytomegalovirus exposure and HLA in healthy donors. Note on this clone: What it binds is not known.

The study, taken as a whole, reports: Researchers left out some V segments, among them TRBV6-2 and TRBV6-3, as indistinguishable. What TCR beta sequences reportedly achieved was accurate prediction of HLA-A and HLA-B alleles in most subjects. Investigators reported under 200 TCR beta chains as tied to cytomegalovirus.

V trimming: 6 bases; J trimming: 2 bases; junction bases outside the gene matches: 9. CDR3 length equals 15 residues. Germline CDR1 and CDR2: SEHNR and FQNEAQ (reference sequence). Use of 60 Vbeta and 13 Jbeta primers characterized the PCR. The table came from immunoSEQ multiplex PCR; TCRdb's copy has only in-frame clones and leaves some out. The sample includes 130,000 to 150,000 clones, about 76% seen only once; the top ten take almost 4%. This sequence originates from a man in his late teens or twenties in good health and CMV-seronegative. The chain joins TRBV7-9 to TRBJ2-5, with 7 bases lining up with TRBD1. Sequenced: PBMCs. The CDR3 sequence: CASRHRQGLQETQYF. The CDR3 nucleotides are TGTGCCAGCAGACACCGACAGGGCTTACAAGAGACCCAGTACTTC.